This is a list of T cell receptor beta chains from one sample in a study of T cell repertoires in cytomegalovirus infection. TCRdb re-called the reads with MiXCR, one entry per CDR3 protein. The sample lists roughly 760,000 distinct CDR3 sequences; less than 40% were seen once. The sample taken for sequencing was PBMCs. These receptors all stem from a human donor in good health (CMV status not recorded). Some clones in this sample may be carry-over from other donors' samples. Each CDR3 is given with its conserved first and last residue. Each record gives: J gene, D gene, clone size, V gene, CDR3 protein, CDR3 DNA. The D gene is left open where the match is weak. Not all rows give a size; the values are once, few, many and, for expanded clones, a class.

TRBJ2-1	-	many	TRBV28	CASSPIRNEQFF	TGTGCCAGCAGCCCCATCCGAAATGAGCAGTTCTTC
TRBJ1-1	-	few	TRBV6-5	CASSYSGEAFF	TGTGCCAGCAGTTACTCAGGGGAAGCTTTCTTT
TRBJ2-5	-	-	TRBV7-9	CASSPRRQIQETQYF	TGTGCCAGCAGTCCCCGGAGGCAGATCCAAGAGACCCAGTACTTC
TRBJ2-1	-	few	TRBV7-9	CASSDGLNNEQFF	TGTGCCAGCAGCGACGGACTAAACAATGAGCAGTTCTTC
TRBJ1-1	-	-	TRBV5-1	CASRNLDGEKAFF	TGCGCCAGCCGAAATTTGGACGGTGAGAAGGCTTTCTTT
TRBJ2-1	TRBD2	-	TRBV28	CASSFPPLAGNEQFF	TGTGCCAGCAGTTTCCCCCCCCTAGCGGGAAATGAGCAGTTCTTC
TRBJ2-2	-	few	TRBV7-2	CASSLAGREAAGELFF	TGTGCCAGCAGCTTAGCGGGTCGTGAGGCGGCCGGGGAGCTGTTTTTT
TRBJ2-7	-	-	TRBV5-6	CASSLVSDSYEQYF	TGTGCCAGCAGCTTGGTGTCAGACTCCTACGAGCAGTACTTC
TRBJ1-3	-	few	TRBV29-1	CSVVEASPSGNTIYF	TGCAGCGTTGTGGAGGCGTCACCCTCTGGAAACACCATATATTTT
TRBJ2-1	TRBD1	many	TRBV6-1	CASSLEGQARSYNEQFF	TGTGCCAGCAGTCTGGAGGGACAGGCGCGCTCCTACAATGAGCAGTTCTTC
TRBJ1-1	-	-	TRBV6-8	CASSLGPKGITEAFF	TGTGCCAGCAGTTTGGGACCCAAGGGCATCACTGAAGCTTTCTTT
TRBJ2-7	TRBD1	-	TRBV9	CASSVGQGHEQYF	TGTGCCAGCAGCGTGGGACAGGGACACGAGCAGTACTTC
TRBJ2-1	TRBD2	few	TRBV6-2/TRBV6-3	CASGPSARLAGDLDEQFF	TGTGCCAGCGGCCCGTCGGCCAGACTAGCGGGGGATCTCGATGAGCAGTTCTTC
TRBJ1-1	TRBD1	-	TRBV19	CASSMSNGDRGGAEAFF	TGTGCCAGTAGTATGTCAAACGGGGACAGGGGTGGTGCTGAAGCTTTCTTT
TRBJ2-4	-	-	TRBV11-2	CASSWRGGQLAKNIQYF	TGTGCCAGCAGCTGGCGCGGGGGACAGCTAGCCAAAAACATTCAGTACTTC
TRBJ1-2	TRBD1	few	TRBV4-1	CASSQGQGVYYGYTF	TGCGCCAGCAGCCAAGGTCAGGGGGTATACTATGGCTACACCTTC
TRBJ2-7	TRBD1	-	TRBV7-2	CASSPSTGAGIYEQSF	TGTGCCAGCAGCCCATCCACAGGGGCAGGGATCTACGAGCAGTCCTTC
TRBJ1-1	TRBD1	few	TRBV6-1	CASSFLWTGVNTEAFF	TGTGCCAGCAGTTTTCTGTGGACAGGGGTGAACACTGAAGCTTTCTTT
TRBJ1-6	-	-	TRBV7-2	CASSLLVTPNYNSPLHF	TGTGCCAGCAGCTTACTTGTCACCCCGAACTATAATTCACCCCTCCACTTT
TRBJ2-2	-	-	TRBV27	CASSALIDTGELFF	TGTGCCAGCAGTGCGTTAATAGATACCGGGGAGCTGTTTTTT
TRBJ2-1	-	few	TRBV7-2	CASRYRRAGINEQFF	TGTGCCAGCAGATATCGTAGGGCGGGGATCAATGAGCAGTTCTTC
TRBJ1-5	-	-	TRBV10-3	CAISTGQTMNQPQHF	TGTGCCATCAGTACCGGACAGACCATGAATCAGCCCCAGCATTTT
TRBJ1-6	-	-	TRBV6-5	CASGETGDSPIHF	TGTGCCAGCGGCGAGACAGGCGATTCACCCATCCACTTT
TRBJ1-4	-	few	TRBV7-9	CASSLSIRATNEKLFF	TGTGCCAGCAGCTTATCCATCAGGGCAACTAATGAAAAACTGTTTTTT
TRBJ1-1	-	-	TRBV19	CASSMPGPGAFF	TGTGCCAGTAGTATGCCGGGCCCTGGGGCTTTCTTT
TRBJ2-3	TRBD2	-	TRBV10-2	CASSESRLAGGVADTQYF	TGCGCCAGCAGTGAGTCAAGGCTAGCGGGAGGGGTGGCAGATACGCAGTATTTT
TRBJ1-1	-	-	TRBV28	CASSLYVFEAFF	TGTGCCAGCAGTTTATATGTTTTCGAAGCTTTCTTT
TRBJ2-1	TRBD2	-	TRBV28	CASSPHSSGSRNEQFF	TGTGCCAGCAGTCCCCATAGTAGCGGGAGTCGGAATGAGCAGTTCTTC
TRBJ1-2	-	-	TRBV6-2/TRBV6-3	CASSAPGGAATEYGYTF	TGTGCCAGCAGTGCCCCGGGGGGGGCCGCGACAGAATATGGCTACACCTTC
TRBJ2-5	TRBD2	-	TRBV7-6	CASSRTSGGNVEETQYF	TGTGCCAGCAGCCGCACTAGCGGGGGGAATGTGGAAGAGACCCAGTACTTC
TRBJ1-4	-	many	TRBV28	CASSIPGRGEKLFF	TGTGCCAGCAGTATCCCTGGGCGAGGTGAAAAACTGTTTTTT
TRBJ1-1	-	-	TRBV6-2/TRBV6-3	CASSSRDRPNTEAFF	TGTGCCAGCAGTTCAAGAGACAGGCCTAACACTGAAGCTTTCTTT
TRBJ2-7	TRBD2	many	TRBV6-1	CASSFRMLAGTTEQYF	TGTGCCAGCAGCTTCCGGATGCTAGCGGGAACGACAGAGCAGTACTTC
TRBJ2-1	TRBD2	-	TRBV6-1	CASSISGRGGEQFF	TGTGCCAGCAGTATTAGCGGGAGGGGTGGTGAGCAGTTCTTC
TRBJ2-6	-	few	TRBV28	CASSFDTEAGANVLTF	TGTGCCAGCAGCTTCGACACAGAAGCTGGGGCCAACGTCCTGACTTTC
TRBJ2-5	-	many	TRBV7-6	CASSLGSYQETQYF	TGTGCCAGCAGCTTAGGCAGCTACCAAGAGACCCAGTACTTC
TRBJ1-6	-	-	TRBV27	CASTSPAAGNSPLHF	TGTGCCAGCACTTCCCCGGCCGCCGGTAATTCACCCCTCCACTTT
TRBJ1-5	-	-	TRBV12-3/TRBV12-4	CASSQGTTNQPQHF	TGTGCCAGCAGCCAGGGAACAACAAATCAGCCCCAGCATTTT
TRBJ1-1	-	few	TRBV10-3	CAISDSWNTEAFF	TGTGCCATCAGTGACAGTTGGAACACTGAAGCTTTCTTT
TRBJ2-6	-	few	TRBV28	CASSLATYSGANVLTF	TGTGCCAGCAGTTTGGCGACCTACTCTGGGGCCAACGTCCTGACTTTC
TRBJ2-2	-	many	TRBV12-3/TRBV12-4	CASSLGGSTGELFF	TGTGCCAGCAGTTTAGGCGGCTCCACCGGGGAGCTGTTTTTT
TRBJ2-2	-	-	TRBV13	CASSIAPGNTGELFF	TGTGCCAGCAGCATCGCCCCTGGGAACACCGGGGAGCTGTTTTTT
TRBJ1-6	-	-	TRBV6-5	CASSPTGENYSHSPLHF	TGTGCCAGCAGCCCCACCGGGGAAAACTACTCCCATTCACCCCTCCACTTT
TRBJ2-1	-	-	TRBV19	CASTRYVRGRDNYNEQFF	TGTGCCAGTACCCGATACGTTAGGGGGAGGGATAACTACAATGAGCAGTTCTTC
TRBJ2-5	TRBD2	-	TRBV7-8	CASSLAGGFRETQYF	TGTGCCAGCAGCTTGGCGGGGGGATTCCGAGAGACCCAGTACTTC
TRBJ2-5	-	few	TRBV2	CASRMQGLSSGTQYF	TGTGCCAGCAGAATGCAAGGCCTTTCATCGGGGACCCAGTACTTC
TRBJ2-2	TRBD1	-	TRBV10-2	CASGTGGASGELFF	TGCGCCAGCGGGACAGGGGGCGCGTCCGGGGAGCTGTTTTTT
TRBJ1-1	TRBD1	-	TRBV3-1	CASSLRRQGNTEAFF	TGTGCCAGCAGCCTTAGACGACAGGGGAACACTGAAGCTTTCTTT
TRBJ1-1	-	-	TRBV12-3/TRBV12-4	CASSWGFRGTEAFF	TGTGCCAGCAGTTGGGGGTTCCGGGGAACTGAAGCTTTCTTT
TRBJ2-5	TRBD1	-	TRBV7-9	CASSLGETGGETQYF	TGTGCCAGCAGCTTAGGGGAAACAGGGGGAGAGACCCAGTACTTC